The T cell receptor beta chain under discussion was sequenced for a study of blood T cell repertoires in COVID-19. Whole-study context: PBMCs, B-cell-depleted T cells, or T cells provided the cDNA or gDNA that made up the material.

Adults between roughly 18 and 89 years of age took part from 24 US areas. How the authors handled the data: Scientists estimated how many nucleated cells there were by amplifying reference gene primers. Sequenced by immunoSEQ multiplex PCR; TCRdb stores in-frame clones only, minus some. V, J and clone size reflect that table, while D and trimming were determined from the DNA. This sample has 300,000 to 400,000 clones, with 90% found just once. The specimen was PBMCs or T cells enriched from blood (not recorded which). This TCR was sampled from a man in his sixties who had recovered from COVID-19.

CDR3 protein: CASIADTYSNQPQHF. CDR3 DNA sequence: TGTGCCAGTATCGCTGACACGTATAGCAATCAGCCCCAGCATTTT. This chain uses TRBV19 with TRBJ1-5; no definite D call. Germline V CDR1 and CDR2: LNHDA, SQIVND (reference sequence). The V and J ends lost 7 bases and 0 bases respectively, with 13 bases between them. This CDR3 contains 15 residues.